Sequencing of this TCR beta chain was carried out in a study of CXCR3-negative and CXCR3-positive naive CD8 T cells. TRB cDNA was prepared as libraries by UMI-labeled 5' RACE. TCRdb reprocessed the 5' RACE reads; each CDR3 protein has one entry and no DNA is given. The listing contains 75,000 to 100,000 distinct CDR3 sequences. Comment on this clonotype: Antigen specificity is unknown.

Study-level points and caveats: Compared with CXCR3-negative naive cells, CXCR3-positive naive cells showed more hydrophobic TRB CDR3s.

Germline CDR1 MNHEY, CDR2 SMNVEV (reference sequence). There are 17 residues in the CDR3. Source material: naive CXCR3+ CD8+ T cells from blood. The subset: CD45RO-CCR7+CD27+CD95- naive CD8+ T cells expressing CXCR3 (TNR3+). This TCR was recovered from a human donor in good health. Some clones in this sample may be carry-over from other donors' samples. This chain joins TRBV27 and TRBJ2-1; TCRdb's D gene call, TRBD1, goes unchecked for lack of DNA. CDR3 in amino acids: CASSSNRDPPSYNEQFF.